These 18 T cell receptor beta chains were sequenced from one sample in a study of CXCR3-negative and CXCR3-positive naive CD8 T cells (dated by TCRdb to between 2018 and 2021). Sequenced on a NextSeq 550. The Human TCR Profiling Kit (MiLaboratory) was used to make UMI-labeled 5' RACE TRB cDNA libraries. TCRdb reprocessed the reads, so every CDR3 protein sequence counts as one entry and DNA is not shown. The sample's clone listing holds 20,000 to 25,000 distinct CDR3 sequences. 20% of the sample goes to the ten largest clones. The sequencing sample was made of memory CD8+ T cells from blood. The cell subset or site label of this sample denotes: conventional CD8+ memory T cells (TMEM), sorted as controls. These receptors were taken from a human donor in good health. Some clones in this sample may be carry-over from other donors' samples.

CDR3: CASRGTSGSYEQYF. This chain links TRBV4-1 with TRBJ2-7; the TCRdb D gene call, TRBD2, has no DNA to confirm it. Germline CDR1 is MGHRA and CDR2 is YSYEKL. The CDR3 runs to 14 residues.

The chain carries TRBV7-7 and TRBJ2-1; no DNA is available, so the TRBD2 call from TCRdb remains unchecked. CDR1 is SSHAT, CDR2 FNYEAQ, per germline (reference sequence). The CDR3 extends over 15 amino acids. CDR3: CASSLTSGGADEQFF.

The J gene is TRBJ2-5, the V gene TRBV20-1; no DNA is available, so the TRBD2 call from TCRdb remains unchecked. The CDR3 sequence is 20 residues long. Germline V lookup: CDR1 DFQATT, CDR2 SNEGSKA (reference sequence). The chain's CDR3 is CSARDTGALLAGGPRETQYF.

This clonotype is identified as medium-sized from frequency. This chain links TRBV20-1 with TRBJ2-7; TCRdb's D call, TRBD1, is unchecked because there is no DNA. The CDR3 totals 16 residues. Germline CDR1 DFQATT, CDR2 SNEGSKA (reference sequence). The chain's CDR3 is CSARDLGGGDSYEQYF.

V is TRBV20-1 and J is TRBJ2-3; as DNA is missing, the TRBD1 call by TCRdb cannot be tested. The CDR3 loop spans 15 amino acids. Germline values: CDR1 DFQATT, CDR2 SNEGSKA (reference sequence). The CDR3: CSARIPGQRTDTQYF.

The chain joins TRBV7-9 to TRBJ2-5; with no DNA, the TCRdb D assignment of TRBD1 cannot be verified. CDR1 is SEHNR, CDR2 FQNEAQ, per germline (reference sequence). The CDR3 totals 15 residues. CDR3 loop: CASSPMGRNQETQYF.

This clonotype counts as medium-sized by frequency. The chain links TRBV27 to TRBJ2-1; the D call from TCRdb, TRBD1, cannot be confirmed without DNA. Germline-derived CDR1 and CDR2 are MNHEY and SMNVEV (reference sequence). The CDR3 is made up of 17 amino acids. The CDR3 loop reads CASSPMKGAQTPGEQFF.

The chain couples TRBV20-1 to TRBJ1-3; without DNA, the TCRdb call of TRBD1 cannot be checked. The CDR3 length is 14 residues. Germline V gene data show CDR1 as DFQATT and CDR2 as SNEGSKA (reference sequence). CDR3 residues: CSARDRAIGNTIYF.

The chain joins TRBV5-6 to TRBJ2-3. The germline V gene has CDR1 SGHDT and CDR2 YYEEEE. The CDR3 runs 17 residues. The CDR3 sequence is CASSLAREIQPTDTQYF.

V usage is TRBV20-1 and J usage is TRBJ2-4; TCRdb indicates TRBD1, and absent DNA this call remains unverified. The CDR3 covers 14 residues. Germline lookup yields CDR1 DFQATT and CDR2 SNEGSKA (reference sequence). This chain's CDR3 is CSARLGAAKNIQYF.

The chain has TRBV4-3 and TRBJ2-7. The CDR3 sequence is 13 residues long. Germline values: CDR1 LGHNA, CDR2 YSLEER. CDR3 in amino acids: CASSQAMQTVQYF.

The V call is TRBV6-4, the J call TRBJ2-1; TCRdb indicates TRBD2, and absent DNA this call remains unverified. The CDR3 is 15 residues long. Germline values: CDR1 MRHNA, CDR2 SNTAGT. The CDR3 protein is CASSEASGGAYEQFF.

The chain joins TRBV29-1 to TRBJ1-3; the TRBD1 assignment by TCRdb is unverifiable without DNA. The CDR3 consists of 15 residues. Germline V gene sequence: CDR1 SQVTM, CDR2 ANQGSEA. CDR3 region: CSASDTGESGNTIYF.

The CDR3 loop is CASSRDPLEQYF. The chain links TRBV12-3 or TRBV12-4 to TRBJ2-7; TCRdb outputs TRBD1, but without DNA this stays unchecked. The CDR3 loop spans 12 amino acids.

Considering frequency, this clonotype is medium-sized. CDR3 sequence reads: CANGGPTEAFF. The genes are TRBV2 and TRBJ1-1. In germline, CDR1 is SNHLY, CDR2 FYNNEI. This CDR3 has 11 amino acids.

The rearrangement uses TRBV12-3 or TRBV12-4 and TRBJ2-1; TCRdb designates TRBD1, a call that cannot be tested without DNA. The length of the CDR3 is 12 residues. CDR3 amino acids: CASSPDSFEQFF.

The V call is TRBV7-2, the J call TRBJ2-3. Germline CDR1 SGHTA, CDR2 FQGNSA. This CDR3 is built from 12 residues. The CDR3: CASSLGTDTQYF.

This chain links TRBV20-1 with TRBJ2-7; the D gene TCRdb calls, TRBD1, cannot be checked with no DNA. The length of the CDR3 is 12 residues. Germline-derived CDR1 and CDR2 are DFQATT and SNEGSKA (reference sequence). CDR3 in amino acids: CSARQGSYEQYF.